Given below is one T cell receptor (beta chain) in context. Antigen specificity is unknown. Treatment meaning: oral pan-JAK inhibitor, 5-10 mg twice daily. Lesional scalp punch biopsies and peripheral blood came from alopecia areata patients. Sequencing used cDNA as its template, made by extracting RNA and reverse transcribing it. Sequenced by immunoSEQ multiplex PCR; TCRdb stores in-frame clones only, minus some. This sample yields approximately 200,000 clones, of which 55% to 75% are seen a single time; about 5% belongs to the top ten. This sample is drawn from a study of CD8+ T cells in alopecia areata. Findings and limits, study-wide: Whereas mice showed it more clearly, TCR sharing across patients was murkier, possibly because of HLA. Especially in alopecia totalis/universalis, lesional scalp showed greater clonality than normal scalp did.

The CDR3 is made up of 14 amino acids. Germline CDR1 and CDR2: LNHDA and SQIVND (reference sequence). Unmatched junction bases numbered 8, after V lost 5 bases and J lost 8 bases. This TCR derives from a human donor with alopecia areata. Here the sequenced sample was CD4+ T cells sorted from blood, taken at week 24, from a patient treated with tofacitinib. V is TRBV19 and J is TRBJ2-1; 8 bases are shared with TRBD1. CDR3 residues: CASSDRGGVDEQFF. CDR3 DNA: TGTGCCAGTAGTGACAGGGGAGGAGTCGATGAGCAGTTCTTC.